The present T cell receptor beta chain was sequenced within a study of cytomegalovirus exposure and HLA in healthy donors (dated by TCRdb to 2016 to 2017). Background on the whole study: In an earlier analysis of roughly 500 of the donors, 250 to 350 Gb of sequence data and 100 million or so unique TCR beta sequences from about 179 million T cells were reported. The study aimed to test whether signatures of past pathogen exposure could be identified by cataloging public T cell receptors. An early release covering some 640 HLA-typed donors comprised 250 to 350 gigabases of sequencing data and some 79 million unique TCR sequences. The study profiled the T cell repertoires of about 640 subjects by immunosequencing and related them to cytomegalovirus serostatus. Typing coverage varied by locus: about 620-640 donors for A, B, C, DRB1 and DQB1; more than 500 for DQA1; approximately 610 for DPA1; around 450 for DPB1. Rather than using new phenotypic data, the later analysis identified candidate immune exposures from TCR beta sequences and from how often those sequences occurred across donors. HLA typing included class I and class II loci at four-digit resolution. Along with the roughly 710-subject first cohort, a separate validation cohort of approximately 110 different subjects was used. In a later analysis, previously published TCR beta repertoires from more than 500 donors were re-analyzed and high-resolution HLA genotyping was added so that TCR occurrence patterns could be studied. Across approximately 400 genotyped donors of the cohort, an average of roughly 250,000 unique TCR beta nucleotide sequences per donor were sequenced, and roughly 18% of those sequences were non-productive. Alongside the repertoire data, information on donor age, sex, ethnicity and CMV serostatus was compiled. Of the 300 to 500 genotyped donors, roughly 76% were placed in the genetic ancestry cluster associated with self-reported Caucasian donors. Genome-wide SNP genotypes for about 65% of the roughly 670 donors were used in a later genetic analysis, which treated that subset as a discovery cohort. About five DR-DQ haplotypes were handled as single units for association and clustering, since linkage in the cohort was strong. All discovery cohort repertoires had been generated on a single sequencing platform. The study combined high-throughput TCR immunosequencing, statistical association of individual TCRs with disease status, and machine learning to predict cytomegalovirus infection status. An earlier analysis of around 580 of the donors used high-throughput TCR beta sequencing to judge whether each TCR beta V gene segment behaved as functional or pseudogenic.

The cohort comprised around 690 healthy bone marrow donors. All cohort members were sampled while nominally healthy, although unrecorded immune exposures were likely present. The donor was CMV seropositive and was included in the group of 290 or so seropositive cohort members. A peripheral blood sample was provided by each donor, and peripheral blood mononuclear cells were used for TCR beta sequencing. Genomic DNA extraction from the blood cell samples was performed with the Qiagen DNeasy Blood Extraction Kit. Libraries were prepared through the immunoSEQ multiplex PCR assay. The multiplex PCR relied on a mix of 60 forward primers for TCR Vbeta segments and 13 reverse primers for TCR Jbeta segments. The CDR3 region of rearranged TCR beta genes was amplified from genomic DNA with a multiplex PCR assay. The amplified TCR beta libraries were sequenced on the Illumina HiSeq System as 87-base-pair reads. The original methods were these. In a later analysis, roughly 80 million unique TCR beta chains were counted across the approximately 620 repertoires, and roughly 11 million of these chains were shared by at least two donors. A nearest-neighbor algorithm error-corrected the raw reads and collapsed the reads into unique sequences, merging closely related sequences to remove PCR and sequencing errors. CDR3 sequences were aligned to IMGT reference sequences to assign V, D and J gene segments. Each retained sequence needed at least a six-nucleotide match to both a V gene segment and a J gene segment. A rearrangement counted as productive if the CDR3 had no stop codons and remained in frame with V and J, and every other rearrangement counted as non-productive. CDR3 was defined by IMGT convention, running from the second conserved V-encoded cysteine to the conserved J-encoded phenylalanine. In an earlier analysis of 500 to 650 of the donors, sequences lacking an unambiguous match to a single V gene segment were excluded. In an earlier analysis of a few hundred of the donors, V segments were called functional above 56.7% productive rearrangements and were called segregating when the between-donor standard deviation exceeded 5%. To diagnose cytomegalovirus status from the catalog of TCR beta chain sequences, a statistical classification framework was built. In a later analysis, V and J genes were assigned by comparing TCR nucleotide sequences against IMGT/GENE-DB human TR gene sequences. Using the TCRdist pipeline, a later analysis assigned CDR3 sequences along with most-parsimonious VDJ recombination scenarios. In a later analysis, every TCR beta chain was defined by the combination of its CDR3 amino acid sequence and its V-gene family, and reads without a unique V-gene family were dropped. As a way to deal with suspected cross-contamination and a sequencing artifact, a later analysis dropped hundreds of nucleotide sequences that were highly shared and had low generation probability. A later analysis calculated a clonal expansion index for each public chain from normalized within-repertoire ranks of inferred template counts. Generation probabilities in a later analysis came from a VDJ recombination model fitted to out-of-frame rearrangements, and those results were checked against IGoR. A later analysis scored TCR-TCR, TCR-HLA and TCR-CMV co-occurrence with hypergeometric tests, applying a repertoire-size bias correction to TCR pairs. In a later analysis, false discovery rates were estimated by permuting HLA or CMV assignments 20 times. A later analysis grouped co-occurring TCRs with DBSCAN, adding TCRdist sequence similarity when clustering within HLA-allele-positive subsets. Repertoires with fewer than 30,000 or more than 120,000 public chains were left out of co-occurrence clustering, as were about 5 repertoires with anomalous nucleotide sharing. What TCRdb holds here is the immuneACCESS table cut down to in-frame rearrangements. Part of the clones is not present; checked against another copy, under half of the missing clones reflect an unresolved V gene, and the others are unexplained. V, J and clone size are taken as reported in that table, and D and trimming were inferred from the DNA itself. Counted in this sample were fewer than 200,000 clones; roughly 80% of them appeared once. Clones ranked in the top ten supply about 4.4% of the sample.

Overall study outcomes, separate from this receptor: Immune exposure information for the cohort was limited to CMV serostatus. This cohort had only TCR beta chains sequenced, and the lack of alpha or paired-chain data limited which features could be detected. Most TCR sequences were seen in very few donors, while some public TCRs were found in many individuals. In a later analysis, several top co-occurrence clusters were reported to appear linked to parvovirus B19, influenza, CMV and Epstein-Barr virus. Cytomegalovirus status was reported to be diagnosed by the classifier with high specificity and sensitivity in both the original and validation cohorts. Most CMV-associated TCR beta chains appeared to be HLA-restricted in a later analysis, and the HLA associations seemed to be driven largely by CMV exposure. Correlated functional status among segregating V segments might reflect linkage disequilibrium, but an unknown experimental factor could not be ruled out. In vitro tests confirmed that a few of the cytomegalovirus-associated TCR beta chains recognize cytomegalovirus antigens. A later genetic analysis associated a missense DCLRE1C variant with V-gene and J-gene trimming of TCR beta chains, and an independent cohort replicated the association. A further reported finding was that TCR beta sequences accurately predicted the HLA-A and HLA-B alleles for most subjects in the first cohort. A later genetic analysis reported fewer N-insertions in productive TCRs among donors in an Asian-associated ancestry cluster than the 666-donor mean. The earlier analysis of fewer than 750 of the donors excluded some 16 rarely observed V segments, including chromosome 9 orphons, because counts were too low. Specific HLA alleles were associated with some 15,000 TCR beta sequences at a false discovery rate of 0.05 in a later analysis. Because HLA typing was unavailable for some donors at each locus, only the typed subset was used in association tests. The study gave a list of 150 to 200 TCR beta chains associated with cytomegalovirus. Some IMGT-functional V segments, including TRBV6-2 and TRBV6-3, could not be told apart with the 87-base-pair reads, so those segments were excluded. A later analysis found that TCR association rates varied across HLA loci, with DRB1 alleles showing the most associated TCRs and HLA-C alleles the fewest. In an earlier analysis of some 540 of the donors, most TCR beta V segments appeared in productive rearrangements about 90% or about 30% of the time, broadly matching IMGT annotations. Sequencing depth was assumed to be roughly uniform across donors in the presence/absence analyses, though that assumption may not hold. In a later analysis, HLA-associated TCR beta chains were found to be more clonally expanded and to have lower generation probabilities than equally common non-associated chains. When HLA alleles, especially DR and DQ, strongly co-occurred, TCR associations were difficult to assign to individual alleles. It was suggested by the authors that the approach could potentially be generalized to other disease states and immunological phenotypes. A group of highly shared sequence variants was considered likely to be a technical artifact of the sequencing pipeline.

The CDR3 spans 15 residues, from the cysteine through the phenylalanine. The read is trimmed to its CDR3 DNA, 45 bases read in frame from base 1. Relative to germline, V is missing 4 bases and J is missing 4 bases, with 9 bases of the junction outside any gene match. CDR1 and CDR2, per the germline V gene (reference sequence), are MNHEY and SMNVEV. This clone was seen only once. Its recognized antigen is unknown. No base quality information exists; no much larger clone differs at one position. Source material: PBMCs. The sequence joins TRBV27 to TRBJ1-1; 7 central bases correspond to TRBD1. The TCR sequence derives from a woman aged 45-59 years in good health and CMV-seropositive. DNA sequence: TGTGCCAGCAGTTACCGAGGGGGCATGGGCACTGAAGCTTTCTTT. Its protein product is CASSYRGGMGTEAFF.